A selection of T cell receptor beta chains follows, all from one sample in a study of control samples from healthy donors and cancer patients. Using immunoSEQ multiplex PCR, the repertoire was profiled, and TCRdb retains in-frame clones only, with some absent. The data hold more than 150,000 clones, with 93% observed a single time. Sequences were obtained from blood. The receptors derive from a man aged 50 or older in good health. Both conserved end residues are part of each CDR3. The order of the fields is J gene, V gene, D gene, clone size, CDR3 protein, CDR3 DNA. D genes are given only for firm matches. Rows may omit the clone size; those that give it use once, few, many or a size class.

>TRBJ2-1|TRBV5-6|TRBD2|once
CASSARGGEEYNEQFF
TGTGCCAGCAGCGCTCGGGGGGGCGAGGAATACAATGAGCAGTTCTTC
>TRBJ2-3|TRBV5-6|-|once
CASSLAGRTTDTQYF
TGTGCCAGCAGCTTGGCGGGTAGGACCACAGATACGCAGTATTTT
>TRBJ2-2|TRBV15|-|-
CATSRVAGELFF
TGTGCCACCAGCAGGGTCGCCGGGGAGCTGTTTTTT
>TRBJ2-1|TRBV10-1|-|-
CASSESRLGRSNEQFF
TGCGCCAGCAGTGAGTCACGGCTAGGGCGTAGCAATGAGCAGTTCTTC
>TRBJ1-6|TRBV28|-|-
CASWAHNSPLHF
TGTGCCAGCTGGGCCCATAATTCACCCCTCCACTTT
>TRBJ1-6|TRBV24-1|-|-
CATSGTGNSPLHF
TGTGCCACCAGTGGTACAGGGAATTCACCCCTCCACTTT
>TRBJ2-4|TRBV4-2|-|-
CASSLGAENPQYF
TGTGCCAGCAGTCTGGGGGCCGAGAACCCCCAGTACTTC
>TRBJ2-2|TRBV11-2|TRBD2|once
CASNLLAGVTGELFF
TGTGCCAGCAACCTTCTAGCGGGAGTCACCGGGGAGCTGTTTTTT
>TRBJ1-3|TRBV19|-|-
CASSPLAGGRNTIYF
TGTGCCAGTAGCCCCCTCGCCGGCGGGAGAAACACCATATATTTT
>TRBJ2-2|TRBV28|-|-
CASVAGTSNTGELFF
TGTGCCAGTGTTGCCGGGACATCGAACACCGGGGAGCTGTTTTTT
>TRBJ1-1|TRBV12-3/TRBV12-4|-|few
CASSLGGGTEAFF
TGTGCCAGCAGTTTGGGGGGGGGAACTGAAGCTTTCTTT
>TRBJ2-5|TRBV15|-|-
CATSRGEATQYF
TGTGCCACCAGCAGGGGGGAAGCGACCCAGTACTTC
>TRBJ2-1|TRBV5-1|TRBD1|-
CASSLVRGQNYNEQFF
TGCGCCAGCAGCTTGGTCAGGGGGCAGAACTACAATGAGCAGTTCTTC
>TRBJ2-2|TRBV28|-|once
CASTPSGGTGELFF
TGTGCCAGCACCCCCAGCGGTGGCACCGGGGAGCTGTTTTTT
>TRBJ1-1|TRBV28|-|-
CASSFLQAEAFF
TGTGCCAGCAGTTTTTTACAGGCTGAAGCTTTCTTT
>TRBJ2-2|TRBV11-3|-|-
CASSLTGGELFF
TGTGCCAGCAGCTTAACGGGCGGGGAGCTGTTTTTT
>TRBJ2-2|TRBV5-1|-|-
CASSPGGQHTGELFF
TGCGCCAGCAGCCCGGGGGGACAACACACCGGGGAGCTGTTTTTT
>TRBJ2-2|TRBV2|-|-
CASRYNREVGELFF
TGTGCCAGCAGATATAACAGGGAGGTCGGGGAGCTGTTTTTT
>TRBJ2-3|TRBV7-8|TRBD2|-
CASSLVRAGGVAQYF
TGTGCCAGCAGCTTAGTTCGAGCGGGAGGTGTGGCGCAGTATTTT
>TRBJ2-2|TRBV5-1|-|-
CASSLDLGGNTGELFF
TGCGCCAGCAGCTTGGATCTAGGGGGGAACACCGGGGAGCTGTTTTTT
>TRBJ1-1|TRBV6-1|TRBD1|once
CASSELGTGLNTEAFF
TGTGCCAGCAGTGAATTAGGGACAGGTCTGAACACTGAAGCTTTCTTT
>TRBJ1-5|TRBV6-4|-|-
CASSDEPNQPQHF
TGTGCCAGCAGTGACGAGCCAAATCAGCCCCAGCATTTT
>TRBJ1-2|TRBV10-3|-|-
CAISEPNDSSGYTF
TGTGCCATCAGTGAGCCCAACGACAGTAGCGGCTACACCTTC
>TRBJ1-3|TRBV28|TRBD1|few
CASSSQGARGNTIYF
TGTGCCAGCAGTTCGCAGGGGGCACGTGGAAACACCATATATTTT
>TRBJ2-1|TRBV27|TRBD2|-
CASSLWGGRAYNEQFF
TGTGCCAGCAGTTTATGGGGGGGGAGGGCATACAATGAGCAGTTCTTC
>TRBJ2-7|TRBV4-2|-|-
CASSQEARGHEQYF
TGTGCCAGCAGCCAGGAGGCTAGAGGGCACGAGCAGTACTTC
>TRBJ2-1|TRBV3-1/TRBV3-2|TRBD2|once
CASSLLAGEQFF
TGTGCCAGCAGTCTCCTAGCGGGAGAGCAGTTCTTC
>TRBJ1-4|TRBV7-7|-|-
CASSLLSQLNEKLFF
TGTGCTAGCAGCTTATTATCACAGCTGAATGAAAAACTGTTTTTT
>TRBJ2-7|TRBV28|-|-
CASSSPKQSSYEQYF
TGTGCCAGCAGCTCCCCGAAACAGTCCTCCTACGAGCAGTACTTC
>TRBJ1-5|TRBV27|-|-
CASSLLGTSNQPQHF
TGTGCCAGCAGTTTATTAGGGACGAGCAATCAGCCCCAGCATTTT
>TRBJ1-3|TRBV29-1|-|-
CSVLDGRTGNTIYF
TGCAGCGTCCTGGACGGCCGAACTGGAAACACCATATATTTT